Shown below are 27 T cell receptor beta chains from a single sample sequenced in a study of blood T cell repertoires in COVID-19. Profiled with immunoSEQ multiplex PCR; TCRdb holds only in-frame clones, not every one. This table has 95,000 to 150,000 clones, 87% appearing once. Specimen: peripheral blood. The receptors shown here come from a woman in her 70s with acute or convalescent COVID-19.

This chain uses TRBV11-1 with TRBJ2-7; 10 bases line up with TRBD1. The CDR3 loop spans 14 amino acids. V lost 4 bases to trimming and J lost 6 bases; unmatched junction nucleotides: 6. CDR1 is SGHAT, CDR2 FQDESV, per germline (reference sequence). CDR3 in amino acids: CASSWTGGMGEQYF. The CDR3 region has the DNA TGTGCCAGCAGCTGGACAGGGGGTATGGGCGAGCAGTACTTC. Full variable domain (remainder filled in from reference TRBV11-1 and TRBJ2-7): EAEVAQSPRYKITEKSQAVAFWCDPISGHATLYWYRQILGQGPELLVQFQDESVVDDSQLPKDRFSAERLKGVDSTLKIQPAELGDSAMYLCASSWTGGMGEQYFGPGTRLTVT.

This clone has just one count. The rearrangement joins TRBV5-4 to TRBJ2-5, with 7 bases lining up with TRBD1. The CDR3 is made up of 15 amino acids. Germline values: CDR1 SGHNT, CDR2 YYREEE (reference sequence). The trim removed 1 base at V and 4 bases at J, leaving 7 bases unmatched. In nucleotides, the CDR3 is TGTGCCAGCAGCTTGACAGGGGTCAAGGGAGAGACCCAGTACTTC. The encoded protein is CASSLTGVKGETQYF.

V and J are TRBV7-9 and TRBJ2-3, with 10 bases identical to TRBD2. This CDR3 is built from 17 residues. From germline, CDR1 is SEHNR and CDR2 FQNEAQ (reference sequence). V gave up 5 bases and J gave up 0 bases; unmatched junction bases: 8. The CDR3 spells CASSPMSGGASTDTQYF. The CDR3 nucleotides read TGTGCCAGCAGCCCCATGAGCGGGGGGGCTAGCACAGATACGCAGTATTTT.

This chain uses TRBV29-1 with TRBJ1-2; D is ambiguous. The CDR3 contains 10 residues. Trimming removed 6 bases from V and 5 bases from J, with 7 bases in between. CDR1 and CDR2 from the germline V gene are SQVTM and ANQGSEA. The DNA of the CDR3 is TGCAGCGTCTTACAGTATGGCTACACCTTC. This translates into CSVLQYGYTF.

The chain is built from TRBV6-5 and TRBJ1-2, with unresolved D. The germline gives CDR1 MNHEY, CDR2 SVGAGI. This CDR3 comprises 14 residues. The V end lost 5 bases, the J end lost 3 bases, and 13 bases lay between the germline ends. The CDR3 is CASSSNGVYYGYTF. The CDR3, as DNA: TGTGCCAGCAGTAGCAACGGGGTTTACTATGGCTACACCTTC.

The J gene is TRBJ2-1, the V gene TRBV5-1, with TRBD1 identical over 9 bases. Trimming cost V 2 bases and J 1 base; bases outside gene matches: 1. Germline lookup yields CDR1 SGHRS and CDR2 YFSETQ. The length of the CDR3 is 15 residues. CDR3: CASSFGQGSYNEQFF. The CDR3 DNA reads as TGCGCCAGCAGCTTTGGACAGGGGTCCTACAATGAGCAGTTCTTC.

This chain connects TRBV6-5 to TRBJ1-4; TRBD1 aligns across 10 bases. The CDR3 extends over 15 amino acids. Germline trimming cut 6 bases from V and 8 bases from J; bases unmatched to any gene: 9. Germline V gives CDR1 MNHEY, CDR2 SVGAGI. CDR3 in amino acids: CASRFETGGQEKLFF. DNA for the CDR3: TGTGCCAGCAGATTCGAGACAGGGGGCCAGGAAAAACTGTTTTTT.

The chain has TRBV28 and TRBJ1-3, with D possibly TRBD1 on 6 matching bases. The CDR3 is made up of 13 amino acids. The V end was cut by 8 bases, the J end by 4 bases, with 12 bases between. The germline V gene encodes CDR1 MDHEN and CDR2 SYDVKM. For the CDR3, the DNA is TGTGCCAGCTCACGGACAGCGGGAAACACCATATATTTT. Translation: CASSRTAGNTIYF.

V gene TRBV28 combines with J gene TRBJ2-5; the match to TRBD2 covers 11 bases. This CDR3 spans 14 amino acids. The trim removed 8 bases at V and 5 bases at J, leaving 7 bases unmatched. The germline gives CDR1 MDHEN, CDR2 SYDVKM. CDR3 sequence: CASGLAGGGETQYF. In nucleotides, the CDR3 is TGTGCCAGCGGGCTAGCGGGGGGTGGGGAGACCCAGTACTTC.

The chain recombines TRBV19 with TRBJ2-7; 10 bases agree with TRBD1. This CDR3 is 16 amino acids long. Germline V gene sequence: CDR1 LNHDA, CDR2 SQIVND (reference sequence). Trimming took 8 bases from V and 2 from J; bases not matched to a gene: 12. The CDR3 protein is CASEGVRDRGTYEQYF. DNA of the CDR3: TGTGCCAGTGAGGGAGTGCGGGACAGGGGAACCTACGAGCAGTACTTC.

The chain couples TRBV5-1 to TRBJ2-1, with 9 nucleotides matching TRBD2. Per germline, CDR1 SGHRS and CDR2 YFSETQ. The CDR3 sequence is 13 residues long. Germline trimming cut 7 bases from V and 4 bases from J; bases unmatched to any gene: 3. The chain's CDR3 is CASRLAEYNEQFF. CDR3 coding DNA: TGCGCCAGCCGACTAGCGGAATACAATGAGCAGTTCTTC.

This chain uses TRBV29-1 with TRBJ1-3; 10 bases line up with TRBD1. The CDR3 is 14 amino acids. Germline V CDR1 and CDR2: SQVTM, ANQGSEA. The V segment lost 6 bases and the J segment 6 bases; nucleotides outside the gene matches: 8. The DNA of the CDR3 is TGCAGCGTCGCCGGGACAGGGGCTGAAAACACCATATATTTT. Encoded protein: CSVAGTGAENTIYF.

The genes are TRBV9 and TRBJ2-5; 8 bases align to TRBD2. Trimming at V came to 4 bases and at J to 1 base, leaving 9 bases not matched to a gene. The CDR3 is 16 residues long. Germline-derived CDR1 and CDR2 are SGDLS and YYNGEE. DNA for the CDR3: TGTGCCAGCAGCTTAAGGGTGGGACTAGGCCAAGAGACCCAGTACTTC. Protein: CASSLRVGLGQETQYF.

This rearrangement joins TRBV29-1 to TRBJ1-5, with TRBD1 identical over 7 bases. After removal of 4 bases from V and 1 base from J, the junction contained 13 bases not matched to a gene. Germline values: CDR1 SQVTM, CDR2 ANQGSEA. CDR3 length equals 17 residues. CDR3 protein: CSVGNRTGGGSNQPQHF. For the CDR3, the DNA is TGCAGCGTTGGGAATCGGACAGGCGGTGGGAGCAATCAGCCCCAGCATTTT.

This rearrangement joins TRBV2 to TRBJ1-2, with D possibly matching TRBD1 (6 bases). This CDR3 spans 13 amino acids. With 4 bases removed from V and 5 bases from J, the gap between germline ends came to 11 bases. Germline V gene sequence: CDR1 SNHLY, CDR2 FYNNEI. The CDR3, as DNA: TGTGCCAGCAGTGCGGGGGGGCATTATGGCTACACCTTC. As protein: CASSAGGHYGYTF.

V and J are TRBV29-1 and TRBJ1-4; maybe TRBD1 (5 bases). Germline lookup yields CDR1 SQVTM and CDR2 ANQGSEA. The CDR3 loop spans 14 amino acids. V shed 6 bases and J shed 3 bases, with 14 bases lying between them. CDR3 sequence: CSVKGRQANEKLFF. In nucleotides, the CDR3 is TGCAGCGTCAAGGGGAGGCAGGCTAATGAAAAACTGTTTTTT. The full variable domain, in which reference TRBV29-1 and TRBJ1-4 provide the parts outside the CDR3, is SAVISQKPSRDICQRGTSLTIQCQVDSQVTMMFWYRQQPGQSLTLIATANQGSEATYESGFVIDKFPISRPNLTFSTLTVSNMSPEDSSIYLCSVKGRQANEKLFFGSGTQLSVL.

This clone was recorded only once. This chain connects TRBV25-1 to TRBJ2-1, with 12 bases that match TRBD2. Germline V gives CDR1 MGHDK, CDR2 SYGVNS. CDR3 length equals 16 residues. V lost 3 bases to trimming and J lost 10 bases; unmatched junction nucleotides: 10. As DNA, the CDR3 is TGTGCCAGCAGTGATGCTGGGCTAGCGGGGGGGATCGAGCAGTTCTTC. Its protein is CASSDAGLAGGIEQFF.

Here the CDR3 reads CASRTGVLTYNEQFF. The CDR3 DNA reads as TGCGCCAGCAGAACGGGGGTACTAACCTACAATGAGCAGTTCTTC. The gene calls are TRBV5-1 and TRBJ2-1, with a tentative D call TRBD2 (6 bases). V was cut by 5 bases and J by 2 bases, with 14 bases left in between. Per germline, CDR1 SGHRS and CDR2 YFSETQ. The CDR3 contains 15 residues.

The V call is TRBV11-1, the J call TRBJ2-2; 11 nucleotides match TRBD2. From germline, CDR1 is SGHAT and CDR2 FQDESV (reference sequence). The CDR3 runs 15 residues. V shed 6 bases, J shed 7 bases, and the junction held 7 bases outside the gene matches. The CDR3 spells CASRIAGGLVGELFF. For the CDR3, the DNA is TGTGCCAGCAGAATAGCGGGGGGGCTCGTCGGGGAGCTGTTTTTT.

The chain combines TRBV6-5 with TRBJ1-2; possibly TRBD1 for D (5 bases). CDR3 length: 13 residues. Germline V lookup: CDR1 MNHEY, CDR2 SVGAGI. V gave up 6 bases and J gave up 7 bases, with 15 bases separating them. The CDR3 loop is CASSGGSAGGYTF. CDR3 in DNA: TGTGCCAGCAGCGGGGGGAGTGCGGGTGGCTACACCTTC.

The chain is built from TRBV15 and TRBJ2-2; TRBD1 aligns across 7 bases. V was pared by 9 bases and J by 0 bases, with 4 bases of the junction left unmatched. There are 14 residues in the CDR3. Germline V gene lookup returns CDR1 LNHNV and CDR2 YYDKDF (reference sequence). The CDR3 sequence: CATRTGSNTGELFF. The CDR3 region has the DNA TGTGCCACGAGGACAGGATCGAACACCGGGGAGCTGTTTTTT.

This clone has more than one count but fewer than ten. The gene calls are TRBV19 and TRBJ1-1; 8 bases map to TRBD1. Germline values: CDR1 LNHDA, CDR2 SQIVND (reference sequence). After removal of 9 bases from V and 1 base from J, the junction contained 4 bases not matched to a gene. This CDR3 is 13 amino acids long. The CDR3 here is CASFGQGNTEAFF. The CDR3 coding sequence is TGTGCCAGCTTCGGACAGGGGAACACTGAAGCTTTCTTT. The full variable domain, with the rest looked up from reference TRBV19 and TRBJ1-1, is DGGITQSPKYLFRKEGQNVTLSCEQNLNHDAMYWYRQDPGQGLRLIYYSQIVNDFQKGDIAEGYSVSREKKESFPLTVTSAQKNPTAFYLCASFGQGNTEAFFGQGTRLTVV.

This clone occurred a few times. The CDR3 DNA sequence: TGTGCCAGCAGTCCAGAATCGAACACCGGGGAGCTGTTTTTT. Translation: CASSPESNTGELFF. The rearrangement links TRBV2 to TRBJ2-2; no definite D call. Trimming stripped 5 bases from V and 0 bases from J, with 7 bases between. Germline CDR1 is SNHLY and CDR2 is FYNNEI. This CDR3 spans 14 amino acids.

In DNA, the CDR3 is TGTGCCAGCAGCTTAGGGGCGTTGAATGAAAAACTGTTTTTT. The encoded protein is CASSLGALNEKLFF. The V call is TRBV7-6, the J call TRBJ1-4; D is unresolved. Germline V gives CDR1 SGHVS, CDR2 FNYEAQ. Trimming took 1 base from V and 5 from J, leaving 8 bases between them. The CDR3 is 14 residues long.

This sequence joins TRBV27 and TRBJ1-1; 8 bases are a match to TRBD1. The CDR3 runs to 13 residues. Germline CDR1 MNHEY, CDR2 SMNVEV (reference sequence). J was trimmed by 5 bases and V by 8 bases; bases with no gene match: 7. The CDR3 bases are TGTGCCAGCTCGGACAGGGCGGCTACTGAAGCTTTCTTT. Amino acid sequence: CASSDRAATEAFF.

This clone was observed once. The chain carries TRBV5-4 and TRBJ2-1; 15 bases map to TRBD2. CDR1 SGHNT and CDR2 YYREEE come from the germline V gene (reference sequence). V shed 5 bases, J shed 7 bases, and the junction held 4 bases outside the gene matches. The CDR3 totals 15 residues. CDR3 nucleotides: TGTGCCAGCAGTCCCGGGACTAGCGGGAGGAATGAGCAGTTCTTC. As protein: CASSPGTSGRNEQFF.

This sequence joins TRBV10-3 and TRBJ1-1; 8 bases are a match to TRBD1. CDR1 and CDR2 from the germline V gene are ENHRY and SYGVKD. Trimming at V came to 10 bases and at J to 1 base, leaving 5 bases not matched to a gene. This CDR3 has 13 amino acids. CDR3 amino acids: CATGQATNTEAFF. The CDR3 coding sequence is TGTGCCACGGGACAGGCTACGAACACTGAAGCTTTCTTT.